These T cell receptor beta chains were read from a single sample in a study of control samples from healthy donors and cancer patients. Libraries were prepared by immunoSEQ multiplex PCR; TCRdb keeps only in-frame clonotypes and omits some of them. In the table there are about 110,000 clones, almost 85% of which are singletons. Sequenced material: blood. The receptor source for this set is a man younger than 30 in good health. The CDR3 runs from the conserved cysteine through the conserved F or W. The D gene is left open where the match is weak.

J gene,V gene,D gene,CDR3 protein
TRBJ1-2,TRBV19,TRBD1,CASSRRTGRSGYTF
TRBJ2-7,TRBV6-6,TRBD1,CASSYSTGGYEQYF
TRBJ2-3,TRBV3-1/TRBV3-2,-,CASSPTRTADTQYF
TRBJ2-3,TRBV7-2,TRBD2,CASSLGGGKDTQYF
TRBJ1-4,TRBV28,-,CASSLRPGNEKLFF
TRBJ2-2,TRBV19,-,CASSPGHMTGELFF
TRBJ2-3,TRBV5-8,TRBD2,CASSPSGGTDTQYF
TRBJ1-3,TRBV27,-,CASSLSGTPDSGNTIYF
TRBJ1-6,TRBV6-6,-,CASTGPGSGNSPLHF
TRBJ1-6,TRBV28,-,CASTELKGPLHF
TRBJ2-1,TRBV29-1,-,CSGTTRSSYNEQFF
TRBJ1-6,TRBV19,-,CASSMKPGRNNSPLHF
TRBJ2-5,TRBV5-5,-,CASSRGETQYF
TRBJ1-6,TRBV11-2,-,CASSPPLAPLHF
TRBJ2-3,TRBV6-5,TRBD2,CASRDRTSRTDTQYF
TRBJ2-7,TRBV6-5,TRBD2,CASRSTSGGTYEQYF
TRBJ2-7,TRBV28,TRBD1,CASSSWRPRDSSYEQYF
TRBJ1-1,TRBV12-5,TRBD1,CASGLGQGGNTEAFF
TRBJ1-6,TRBV5-1,-,CASSLVAAYNSPLHF
TRBJ2-5,TRBV1,-,CTSSQDKPDEETQYF
TRBJ1-1,TRBV12-3/TRBV12-4,-,CASMRGRTEAFF
TRBJ2-4,TRBV2,TRBD1,CASRGQGAKNIQYF
TRBJ1-4,TRBV30,TRBD1,CAWSVRQGAFEKLFF
TRBJ2-5,TRBV5-4,-,CASSPWTEAQETQYF
TRBJ2-7,TRBV28,-,CASSLHEAYEQYF
TRBJ1-5,TRBV4-3,-,CASSQSRGGNQPQHF
TRBJ1-2,TRBV18,TRBD1,CASSPGTANYGYTF
TRBJ2-6,TRBV18,TRBD1,CASSRTLGQGAVGGANVLTF
TRBJ1-5,TRBV19,-,CASSTYHERWSNQPQHF
TRBJ1-2,TRBV6-5,-,CASSYGENYGYTF
TRBJ2-5,TRBV7-2,-,CASSLAGMRETQYF
TRBJ1-3,TRBV10-3,-,CAIKAGPGNTIYF
TRBJ1-1,TRBV28,-,CASSLAGPNTEAFF
TRBJ1-2,TRBV19,-,CATRQNHNNYGYTF
TRBJ1-1,TRBV9,-,CASSPGVRYTEAFF
TRBJ2-3,TRBV9,TRBD1,CASSVALWNRGLTDTQYF
TRBJ2-6,TRBV7-8,-,CASATWVSKKAGANVLTF
TRBJ1-5,TRBV21-1,-,CASSTLRAAYSNQPQHF
TRBJ1-5,TRBV24-1,TRBD1,CATSDAQDREGQPQHF